A single sample is the source of the 4 T cell receptor beta chains below, sequenced in a study of blood T cell repertoires in COVID-19. Profiled with immunoSEQ multiplex PCR; TCRdb holds only in-frame clones, not every one. The table shows 190,000 or so clones, with about 85% occurring only once. Sequenced material: PBMCs or T cells enriched from blood (not recorded which). These receptors came from a man aged 40-50 years who had recovered from COVID-19.

This sequence joins TRBV2 and TRBJ1-1, with D possibly TRBD1 on 6 matching bases. This CDR3 has 12 amino acids. CDR1 and CDR2 from the germline V gene are SNHLY and FYNNEI. V shed 7 bases and J shed 7 bases, with 13 bases lying between them. The CDR3 sequence: CASKRTANEAFF. CDR3 DNA: TGTGCCAGCAAAAGGACAGCAAATGAAGCTTTCTTT.

The chain employs TRBV5-1 and TRBJ2-5, with D uncertain. Between the trimmed V and J ends, which lost 4 bases and 3 bases, there was a span of 13 bases. This CDR3 comprises 14 residues. Germline V CDR1 and CDR2: SGHRS, YFSETQ. CDR3 coding DNA: TGCGCCAGCAGCCTGGGCGGATCCAAAGAGACCCAGTACTTC. The encoded protein is CASSLGGSKETQYF. Drawing the rest from reference TRBV5-1 and TRBJ2-5, the complete variable domain is KAGVTQTPRYLIKTRGQQVTLSCSPISGHRSVSWYQQTPGQGLQFLFEYFSETQRNKGNFPGRFSGRQFSNSRSEMNVSTLELGDSALYLCASSLGGSKETQYFGPGTRLLVL.

The chain employs TRBV7-2 and TRBJ2-1; 14 bases are shared with TRBD2. The length of the CDR3 is 14 residues. The V and J ends lost 4 bases and 9 bases, in that order; junction bases with no gene match: 2. Germline loops: CDR1 SGHTA, CDR2 FQGNSA. CDR3 sequence: CASSSTSGRGEQFF. In DNA form, the CDR3 reads TGTGCCAGCAGCTCGACTAGCGGGAGGGGTGAGCAGTTCTTC.

The CDR3 nucleotides are TGCGCCAGCAGCTCACAGGGGCATAGCACAGATACGCAGTATTTT. Translated, it gives CASSSQGHSTDTQYF. V is TRBV5-1 and J is TRBJ2-3; 7 positions match TRBD1. The CDR3 length is 15 residues. The germline gives CDR1 SGHRS, CDR2 YFSETQ. V was clipped by 3 bases and J by 0 bases; unmatched bases: 4.